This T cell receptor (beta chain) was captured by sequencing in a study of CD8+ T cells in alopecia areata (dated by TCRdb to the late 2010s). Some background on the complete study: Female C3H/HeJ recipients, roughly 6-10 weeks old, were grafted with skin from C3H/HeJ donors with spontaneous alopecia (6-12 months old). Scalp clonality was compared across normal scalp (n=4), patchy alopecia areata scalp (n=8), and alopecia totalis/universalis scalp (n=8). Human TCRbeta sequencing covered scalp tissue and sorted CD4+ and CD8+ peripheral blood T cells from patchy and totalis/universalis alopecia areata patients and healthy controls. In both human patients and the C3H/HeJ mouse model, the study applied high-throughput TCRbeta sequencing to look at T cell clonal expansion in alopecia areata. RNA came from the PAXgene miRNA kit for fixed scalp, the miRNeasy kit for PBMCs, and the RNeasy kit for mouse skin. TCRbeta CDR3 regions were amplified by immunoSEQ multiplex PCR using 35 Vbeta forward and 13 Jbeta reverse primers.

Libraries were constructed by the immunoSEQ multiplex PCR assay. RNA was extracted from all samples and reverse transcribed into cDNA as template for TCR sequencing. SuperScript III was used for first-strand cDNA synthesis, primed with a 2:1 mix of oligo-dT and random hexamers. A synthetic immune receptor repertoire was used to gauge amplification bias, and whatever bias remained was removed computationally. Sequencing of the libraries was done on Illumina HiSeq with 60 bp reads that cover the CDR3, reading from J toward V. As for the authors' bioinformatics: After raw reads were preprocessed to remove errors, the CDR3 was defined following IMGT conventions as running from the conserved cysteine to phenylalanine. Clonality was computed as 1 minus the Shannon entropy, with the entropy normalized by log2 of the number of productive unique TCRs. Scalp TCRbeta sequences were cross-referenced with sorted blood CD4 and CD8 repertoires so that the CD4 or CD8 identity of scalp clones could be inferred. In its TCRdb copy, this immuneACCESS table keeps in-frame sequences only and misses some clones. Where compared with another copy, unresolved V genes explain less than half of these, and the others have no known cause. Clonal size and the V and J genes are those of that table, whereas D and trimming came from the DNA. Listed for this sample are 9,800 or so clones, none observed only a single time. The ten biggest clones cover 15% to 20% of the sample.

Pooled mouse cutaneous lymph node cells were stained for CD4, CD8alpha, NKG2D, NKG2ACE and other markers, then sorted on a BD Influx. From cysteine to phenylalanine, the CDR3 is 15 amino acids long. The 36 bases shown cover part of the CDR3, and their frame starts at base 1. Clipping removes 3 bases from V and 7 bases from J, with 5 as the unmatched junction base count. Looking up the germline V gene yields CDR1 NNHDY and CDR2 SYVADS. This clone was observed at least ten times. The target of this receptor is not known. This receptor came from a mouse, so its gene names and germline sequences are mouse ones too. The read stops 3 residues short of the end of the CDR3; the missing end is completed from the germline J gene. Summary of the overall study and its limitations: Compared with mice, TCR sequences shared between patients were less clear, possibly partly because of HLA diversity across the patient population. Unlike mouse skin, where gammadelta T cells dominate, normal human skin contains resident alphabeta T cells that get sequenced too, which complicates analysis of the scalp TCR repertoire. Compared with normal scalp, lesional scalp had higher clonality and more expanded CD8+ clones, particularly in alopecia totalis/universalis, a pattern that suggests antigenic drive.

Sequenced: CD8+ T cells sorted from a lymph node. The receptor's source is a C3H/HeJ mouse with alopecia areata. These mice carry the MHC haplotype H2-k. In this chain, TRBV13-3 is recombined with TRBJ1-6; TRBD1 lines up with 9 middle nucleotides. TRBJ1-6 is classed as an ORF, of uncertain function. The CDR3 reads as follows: CASSGPGTGNSPLYF. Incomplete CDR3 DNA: TGTGCCAGCAGTGGGCCCGGGACAGGGAATTCGCCC.